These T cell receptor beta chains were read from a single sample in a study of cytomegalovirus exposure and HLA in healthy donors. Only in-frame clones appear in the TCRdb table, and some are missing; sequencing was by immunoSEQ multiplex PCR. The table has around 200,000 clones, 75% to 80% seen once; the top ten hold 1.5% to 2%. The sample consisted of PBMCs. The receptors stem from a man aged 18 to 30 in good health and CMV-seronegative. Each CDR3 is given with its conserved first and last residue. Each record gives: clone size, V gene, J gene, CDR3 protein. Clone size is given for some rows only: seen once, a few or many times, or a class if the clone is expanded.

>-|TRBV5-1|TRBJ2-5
CASSADRVDETQYF
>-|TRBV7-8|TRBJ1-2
CASSLRGNYGYTF
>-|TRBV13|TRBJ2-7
CASSLVGGTVYEQYF
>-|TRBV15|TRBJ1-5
CATSSRLWTAEGQPQHF
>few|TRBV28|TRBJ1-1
CASSTTGNTEAFF
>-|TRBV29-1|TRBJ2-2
CSVEGGLTGELFF
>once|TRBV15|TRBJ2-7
CATGERGRASYEQYF
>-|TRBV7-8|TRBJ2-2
CASSFDRTTGELFF
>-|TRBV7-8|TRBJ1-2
CASSLSGGRVEKGYTF
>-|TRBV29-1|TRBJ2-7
CSVVLAGDEQYF
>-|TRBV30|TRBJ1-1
CAWSVERLENTEAFF
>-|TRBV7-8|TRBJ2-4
CASSPSLRFGGAKNIQYF
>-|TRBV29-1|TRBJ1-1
CSVEVGGAGAFF
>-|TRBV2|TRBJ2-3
CASSGRTTYTDTQYF
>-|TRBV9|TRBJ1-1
CASSPEGGLNTEAFF
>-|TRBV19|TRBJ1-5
CASSAQTGLGDQPQHF
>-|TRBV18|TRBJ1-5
CASSPEGGGGDQPQHF
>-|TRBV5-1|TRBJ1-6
CASSLGDTTNSPLHF
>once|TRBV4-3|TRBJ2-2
CASSQDSSTTNTGELFF
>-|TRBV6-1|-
CASSDVSYEQYF
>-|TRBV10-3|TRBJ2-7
CANGQGAHEQYF
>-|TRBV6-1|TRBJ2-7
CATSEGAPGYEQYF
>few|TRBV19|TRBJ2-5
CASSNGLQAGETQYF
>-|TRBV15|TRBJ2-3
CATSSLSGSYADTQYF
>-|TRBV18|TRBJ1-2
CASSLTVGDWDAGYTF
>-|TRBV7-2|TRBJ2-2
CASSLGYPPNTGELFF
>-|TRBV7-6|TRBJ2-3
CASSSQGEKDTQYF
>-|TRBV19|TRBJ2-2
CASRGRGAINTGELFF
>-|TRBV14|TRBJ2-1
CASRRTAYNEQFF
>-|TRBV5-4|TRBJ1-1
CASSRTTGGRVNTEAFF
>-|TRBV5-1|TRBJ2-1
CASSSDLTGINEQFF
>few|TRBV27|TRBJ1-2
CASSELTGGGYTF
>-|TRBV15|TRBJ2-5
CATSRRAGEEETQYF
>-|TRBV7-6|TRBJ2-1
CASTLRGGGKGTLSSYNEQFF
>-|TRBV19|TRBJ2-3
CASKPLAGATDTQYF
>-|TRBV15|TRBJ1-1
CATSRDIGNTEAFF
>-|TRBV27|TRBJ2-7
CASSLLGDEQYF
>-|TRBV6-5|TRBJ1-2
CASSQDRAPYGYTF
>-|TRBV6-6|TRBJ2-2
CASYSGTANTGELFF
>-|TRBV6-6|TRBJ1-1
CASSGVRGTEAFF
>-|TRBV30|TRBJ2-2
CAWRRERLSGELFF
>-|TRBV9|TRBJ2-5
CASSSRLAGTTSPQETQYF
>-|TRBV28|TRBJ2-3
CASSLLTSGIRTDTQYF
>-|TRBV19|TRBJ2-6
CASSPEGSGANVLTF
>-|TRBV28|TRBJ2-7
CASRPTGLALAEQYF
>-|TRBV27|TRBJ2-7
CASSLRGFGAYEQYF
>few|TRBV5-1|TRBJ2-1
CASSDGLAESYNEQFF